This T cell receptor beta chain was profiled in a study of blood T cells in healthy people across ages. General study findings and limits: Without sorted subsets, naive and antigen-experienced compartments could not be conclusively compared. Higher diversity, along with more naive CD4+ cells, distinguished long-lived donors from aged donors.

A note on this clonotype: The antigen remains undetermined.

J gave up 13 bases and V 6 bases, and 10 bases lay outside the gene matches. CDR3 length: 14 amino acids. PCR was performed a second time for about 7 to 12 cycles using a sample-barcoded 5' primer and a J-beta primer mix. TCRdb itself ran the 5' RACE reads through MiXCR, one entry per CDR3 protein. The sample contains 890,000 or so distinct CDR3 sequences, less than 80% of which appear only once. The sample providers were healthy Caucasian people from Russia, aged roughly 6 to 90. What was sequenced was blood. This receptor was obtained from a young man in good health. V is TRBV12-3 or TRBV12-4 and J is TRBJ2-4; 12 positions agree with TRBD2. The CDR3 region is CASRASGGAGEQYF. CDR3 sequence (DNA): TGTGCCAGCAGGGCTAGCGGGGGGGCCGGAGAGCAGTACTTC.